The TCR beta chain under discussion was sequenced for a study of blood T cell repertoires in COVID-19. This clone has just one count. The data were produced by immunoSEQ multiplex PCR, yet TCRdb's version contains in-frame clones alone and is incomplete. The sample contains roughly 100,000 clones, roughly nine tenths of which appear only once. V lost 6 bases and J lost 5, with 5 bases in between. The germline V gene has CDR1 SNHLY and CDR2 FYNNEI. The CDR3 contains 11 residues. Input material: peripheral blood. This receptor was obtained from a woman older than 75 in a cohort sampled during active COVID-19. The chain is built from TRBV2 and TRBJ1-3; D gene ambiguous. In DNA, the CDR3 is TGTGCCAGCAGAGAGAGAAACACCATATATTTT. As protein: CASRERNTIYF.